This TCR beta chain was sequenced during a study of T-cell reconstitution after alpha-beta-depleted transplantation in children. Overall study findings and caveats: The origin of alpha-beta T cells about two months after transplant was reportedly several hundred expanded graft clones.

Unique molecular identifiers featured in how the TCRbeta library was prepared. TCRdb ran MiXCR on the PCR reads and lists one entry per CDR3 protein. The sample consists of about 980,000 distinct CDR3 sequences, roughly 29% of them appearing once. Remarks on this clonotype: The antigen is undetermined.

Germline lookup yields CDR1 SGHNT and CDR2 YYREEE (reference sequence). The CDR3 is 14 residues long. Germline trimming cut 9 bases from V and 7 bases from J; bases unmatched to any gene: 10. The receptor's source is a boy less than two years old who had a stem cell transplant for SCID, so the T cells may come from the graft donor. The genes are TRBV5-4 and TRBJ2-1; 10 nucleotides agree with TRBD2. This specimen consisted of PBMCs, mostly from graft donor cells, obtained 360 days after TCRalphabeta/CD19-depleted stem cell transplant. The CDR3 here is CAIPHGSGGNEQFF. The CDR3 coding sequence is TGTGCCATCCCCCATGGTAGCGGGGGGAATGAGCAGTTCTTC.